The source of this TCR beta chain is a study of blood T cell repertoires in COVID-19. The wider study: Whether acute or convalescent, the COVID-19 samples came from the United States, Italy and Spain. T cells, B-cell-depleted T cells, or PBMCs provided the cDNA or gDNA that served as material.

In the original processing: Amplification from reference gene primers served as the basis for estimated nucleated cell counts. Data came from immunoSEQ multiplex PCR; TCRdb stores just in-frame clones and leaves some out. V, J and clone size derive from that table, while D and trimming were established from the DNA sequence. This table holds around 230,000 clones, 86% found once. The germline CDR1 and CDR2 sequences are SGHRS and YFSETQ. V was pared by 0 bases and J by 2 bases, with 24 bases between. This CDR3 comprises 19 residues. Sequenced input: peripheral blood. The TCR was taken from a man aged 30 to 45 who had recovered from COVID-19. The gene calls are TRBV5-1 and TRBJ2-7; D perhaps matches TRBD1 (6 bases). The CDR3 DNA is TGCGCCAGCAGCTTGGGCCGGGTAAGGGTAAGACAGGTCACCTACGAGCAGTACTTC. Its translation: CASSLGRVRVRQVTYEQYF.